The 2 T cell receptor beta chains below were found in one sample sequenced in a study of T-cell memory formation after mild COVID-19. Via MiXCR, TCRdb re-called the 5' RACE reads, giving one row per CDR3 protein. Here the sample spans some 330,000 distinct CDR3 sequences, roughly 21% being singletons. Sequencing was carried out using PBMCs or a T cell subset sorted from them (not recorded which). These receptors all stem from an adult woman who had mild COVID-19 (a few samples of this study predate the infection). Cell type and time point are not known.

This clonotype has only one observation. The genes are TRBV19 and TRBJ2-3; D is uncertain. Per the germline V gene, CDR1 is LNHDA and CDR2 is SQIVND (reference sequence). With 5 bases removed from V and 4 bases from J, the gap between germline ends came to 16 bases. The CDR3 is made up of 15 amino acids. As DNA, the CDR3 is TGTGCCAGTAGTCGTGGACCGCAGTCCCCAGATACGCAGTATTTT. Translated, it gives CASSRGPQSPDTQYF.

This clonotype was recorded a few times. J is TRBJ2-5 and V is TRBV2, with TRBD2 matching over 7 bases. The V gene end was trimmed by 3 bases and the J gene end by 3 bases; junction bases not matched to a gene: 10. The germline V gene encodes CDR1 SNHLY and CDR2 FYNNEI. There are 16 residues in the CDR3. This CDR3 is CASSEGRASGKETQYF. In DNA, the CDR3 is TGTGCCAGCAGTGAGGGTCGGGCTAGCGGAAAAGAGACCCAGTACTTC.